This T cell receptor (beta chain) is drawn from a study of CD8 T cells in ankylosing spondylitis. TCRdb used MiXCR to reprocess the 5' RACE reads, holding one entry per CDR3 protein. The sample includes around 30,000 distinct CDR3 sequences, 5% to 5.5% of them seen just once. This clonotype was picked up many times. The origin of this receptor is a female donor with ankylosing spondylitis or in good health (not recorded which). Source material: blood, either unsorted or a sorted T cell fraction (not recorded which).

The CDR3, as DNA: TGTGCCAGCAGCGTAGGGTCGGGAGTTGTTAATGAGCAGTTCTTC. Encoded protein: CASSVGSGVVNEQFF. The rearrangement uses TRBV9 and TRBJ2-1; D possibly corresponds to TRBD2 (6 bases). V lost 0 bases and J 7 bases, leaving 14 bases between the germline ends. From germline, CDR1 is SGDLS and CDR2 YYNGEE. This CDR3 region has 15 residues.